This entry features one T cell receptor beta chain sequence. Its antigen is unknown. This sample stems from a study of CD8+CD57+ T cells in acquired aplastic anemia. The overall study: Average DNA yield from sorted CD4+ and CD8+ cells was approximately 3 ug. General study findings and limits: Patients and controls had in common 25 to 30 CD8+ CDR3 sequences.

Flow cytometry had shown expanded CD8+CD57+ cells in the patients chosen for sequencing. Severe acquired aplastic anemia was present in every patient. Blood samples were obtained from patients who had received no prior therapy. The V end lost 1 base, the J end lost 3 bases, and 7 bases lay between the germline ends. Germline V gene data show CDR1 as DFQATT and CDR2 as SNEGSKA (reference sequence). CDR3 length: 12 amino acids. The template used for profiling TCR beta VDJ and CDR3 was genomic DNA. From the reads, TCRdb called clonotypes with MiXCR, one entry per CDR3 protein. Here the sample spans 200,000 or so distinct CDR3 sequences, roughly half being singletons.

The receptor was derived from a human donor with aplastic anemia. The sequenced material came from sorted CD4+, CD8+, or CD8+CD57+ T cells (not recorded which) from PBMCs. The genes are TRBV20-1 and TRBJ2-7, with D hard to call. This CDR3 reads CSARGPNYEQYF. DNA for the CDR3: TGCAGTGCTAGAGGACCCAACTACGAGCAGTACTTC.